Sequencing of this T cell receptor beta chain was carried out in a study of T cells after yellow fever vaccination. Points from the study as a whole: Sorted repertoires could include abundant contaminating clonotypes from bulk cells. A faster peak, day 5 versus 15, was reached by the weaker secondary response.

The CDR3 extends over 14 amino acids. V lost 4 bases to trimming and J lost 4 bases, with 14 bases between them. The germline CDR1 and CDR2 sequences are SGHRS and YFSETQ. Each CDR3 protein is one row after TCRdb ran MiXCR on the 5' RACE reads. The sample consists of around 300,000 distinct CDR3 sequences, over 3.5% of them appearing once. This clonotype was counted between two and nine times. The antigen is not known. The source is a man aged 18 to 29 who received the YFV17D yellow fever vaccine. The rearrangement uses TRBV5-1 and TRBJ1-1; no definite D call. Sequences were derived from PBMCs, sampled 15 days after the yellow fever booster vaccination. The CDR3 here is CASSVGVEGTEAFF. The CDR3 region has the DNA TGCGCCAGCAGCGTGGGAGTGGAGGGCACTGAAGCTTTCTTT.